This T cell receptor beta chain was observed in a study of control samples from healthy donors and cancer patients. Generated by immunoSEQ multiplex PCR, the TCRdb table keeps only in-frame clones and is missing some. The sample includes approximately 50,000 clones, around 90% of them seen just once. With V trimmed by 4 bases and J by 7 bases, 2 bases remained unmatched. The CDR3 length is 14 residues. Germline V gene sequence: CDR1 WSHSY, CDR2 SAAADI. The sequence was obtained from a man aged 25 to 45 with colorectal cancer. The V gene is TRBV10-2, the J gene TRBJ1-6, with 9 bases that match TRBD1. Sequenced: PBMCs. CDR3 loop: CASSGDRANSPLHF. Written as DNA, the CDR3 is TGCGCCAGCAGTGGGGACAGGGCGAATTCACCCCTCCACTTT.